The 27 T cell receptor beta chains listed next were all sequenced from one sample in a study of blood T cell repertoires in COVID-19. Data came from immunoSEQ multiplex PCR; TCRdb stores just in-frame clones and leaves some out. Altogether over 95,000 clones are present, 84% being singletons, with the ten largest covering roughly 8%. Source material: peripheral blood. These receptors were taken from a woman in her thirties or forties with acute or convalescent COVID-19.

The gene calls are TRBV19 and TRBJ1-1; D is ambiguous. Germline-derived CDR1 and CDR2 are LNHDA and SQIVND (reference sequence). Trimming took 5 bases from V and 3 from J, leaving 19 bases between them. CDR3 length: 16 amino acids. The CDR3 spells CASSVSTGRADTEAFF. DNA for the CDR3: TGTGCCAGTAGTGTCTCCACGGGGAGGGCGGACACTGAAGCTTTCTTT.

This rearrangement joins TRBV19 to TRBJ2-3, with D perhaps TRBD2 (5 bases). Germline loops: CDR1 LNHDA, CDR2 SQIVND (reference sequence). The V end lost 7 bases, the J end lost 0 bases, and 8 bases lay between the germline ends. The CDR3 consists of 13 residues. The CDR3 region is CASNRGSTDTQYF. DNA of the CDR3: TGTGCCAGTAACCGGGGAAGCACAGATACGCAGTATTTT.

The chain has TRBV7-2 and TRBJ2-5, with 8 nucleotides matching TRBD1. V shed 3 bases, J shed 5 bases, and the junction held 11 bases outside the gene matches. CDR1 is SGHTA and CDR2 is FQGNSA in the germline V gene. This CDR3 has 16 residues. CDR3 bases: TGTGCCAGCAGCTTTACCCCCCTTGACAGGGGTGAGACCCAGTACTTC. This translates into CASSFTPLDRGETQYF.

This rearrangement joins TRBV7-9 to TRBJ2-1; a weak D match, TRBD2 (6 bases). There are 13 residues in the CDR3. V was cut by 5 bases and J by 10 bases, with 15 bases left in between. Germline CDR1 SEHNR, CDR2 FQNEAQ (reference sequence). CDR3 amino acids: CASSQTSSHEQFF. For the CDR3, the DNA is TGTGCCAGCAGCCAAACTAGCTCCCACGAGCAGTTCTTC.

The chain is built from TRBV7-2 and TRBJ2-5; perhaps TRBD2 as D (5 bases). Trimming shortened V by 6 bases and J by 5 bases, and 22 bases separated the two germline ends. The length of the CDR3 is 16 residues. Per germline, CDR1 SGHTA and CDR2 FQGNSA. CDR3 DNA sequence: TGTGCCAGCAGTTCTGCGCGGGCACTTGTAGGGGAGACCCAGTACTTC. Its translation: CASSSARALVGETQYF.

Here the CDR3 DNA reads TGTGCCACCCACTCGGGACAAATTAATTCACCCCTCCACTTT. Amino acid sequence: CATHSGQINSPLHF. V is TRBV2 and J is TRBJ1-6, with D maybe TRBD1 (6 bases). Looked up from germline, CDR1 is SNHLY and CDR2 is FYNNEI. The CDR3 contains 14 residues. Trimming left V 10 bases short and J 6 bases short, with 16 bases between. Full variable domain (rest looked up from reference TRBV2 and TRBJ1-6): EPEVTQTPSHQVTQMGQEVILRCVPISNHLYFYWYRQILGQKVEFLVSFYNNEISEKSEIFDDQFSVERPDGSNFTLKIRSTKLEDSAMYFCATHSGQINSPLHFGNGTRLTVT.

This sequence joins TRBV12-3 or TRBV12-4 and TRBJ2-3; D is uncertain. The CDR3 has 12 amino acids. Trimming removed 6 bases from V and 2 bases from J, with 6 bases in between. This chain's CDR3 is CASSSVTDTQYF. The CDR3 nucleotides read TGTGCCAGCAGCTCGGTCACAGATACGCAGTATTTT.

Concerning this clone: An end of the junction differs from the germline gene, which may be a read error. The chain links TRBV5-1 to TRBJ1-2; TRBD1 aligns across 8 bases. The CDR3 has 14 amino acids. Germline V gene data show CDR1 as SGHRS and CDR2 as YFSETQ. CDR3 DNA sequence: TGCGCCAGCGGGGGGACAGGAGCCAGCCGGGGCTACGCCTTC. This codes for CASGGTGASRGYAF.

This chain joins TRBV18 and TRBJ1-1; D remains ambiguous. CDR3 length equals 14 residues. Germline values: CDR1 KGHSH, CDR2 LQKENI. V was trimmed by 2 bases and J by 1 base, leaving 8 bases between them. The CDR3 bases are TGTGCCAGCTCACCAGTTGAGGGGAACACTGAAGCTTTCTTT. Amino acids: CASSPVEGNTEAFF.

The CDR3 DNA follows: TGTGCCAGCAGCCCTAAGAGCTCCTACAATGAGCAGTTCTTC. Encoded protein: CASSPKSSYNEQFF. V and J are TRBV3-1 (or the pseudogene TRBV3-2) and TRBJ2-1; D is undetermined. The CDR3 runs to 14 residues. The ends were cut back, 4 bases at V and 0 bases at J, with 7 bases in the middle. Germline V lookup: CDR1 LGHDT, CDR2 YNNKEL (reference sequence).

Turning to this clone: Different DNA sequences within this sample yield the same CDR3. The J gene is TRBJ1-2, the V gene TRBV5-1; 11 nucleotides match TRBD1. Germline assignment: CDR1 SGHRS and CDR2 YFSETQ. The J segment lost 7 bases and the V segment lost 4 bases, leaving 3 bases of the junction unmatched. The CDR3 contains 13 residues. The CDR3 DNA reads TGCGCCAGCAGCCTCGGGACAGGGGGTGGCTACACCTTC. It specifies CASSLGTGGGYTF.

This chain links TRBV7-2 with TRBJ2-1; 7 bases map to TRBD2. This CDR3 is built from 13 residues. The germline V gene has CDR1 SGHTA and CDR2 FQGNSA. The trim removed 1 base at V and 14 bases at J, leaving 8 bases unmatched. CDR3 region: CASSLVRAGVEFF. In nucleotides, the CDR3 is TGTGCCAGCAGCTTAGTACGGGCGGGGGTGGAGTTCTTC.

The V call is TRBV12-3 or TRBV12-4, the J call TRBJ1-1; D gene ambiguous. CDR3 size: 11 residues. The V end was cut by 3 bases, the J end by 7 bases, with 6 bases between. The CDR3, as DNA: TGTGCCAGCAGTTTCCTCCTTGAAGCTTTCTTT. It encodes CASSFLLEAFF.

This chain uses TRBV7-9 with TRBJ1-2, with TRBD1 matching 9 bases. The junction had 5 bases not matched to a gene; V was cut back by 1 base and J by 5 bases. Germline CDR1 SEHNR, CDR2 FQNEAQ (reference sequence). CDR3 length equals 15 residues. The CDR3 region has the DNA TGTGCCAGCAGCTTAGGGACAGGGGCCCCATATGGCTACACCTTC. Translated, it gives CASSLGTGAPYGYTF. The full variable domain, its missing parts supplied by reference TRBV7-9 and TRBJ1-2, is DTGVSQNPRHKITKRGQNVTFRCDPISEHNRLYWYRQTLGQGPEFLTYFQNEAQLEKSRLLSDRFSAERPKGSFSTLEIQRTEQGDSAMYLCASSLGTGAPYGYTFGSGTRLTVV.

The V gene is TRBV19, the J gene TRBJ1-5; a possible D gene is TRBD1 (5 bases). Trimming left V 6 bases short and J 1 base short, with 16 bases between. The CDR3 is 16 residues long. Per germline, CDR1 LNHDA and CDR2 SQIVND (reference sequence). The CDR3, as DNA: TGTGCCAGTAGCCAAGGGGCGTTTTCGAGCAATCAGCCCCAGCATTTT. Its protein product is CASSQGAFSSNQPQHF.

The chain has TRBV2 and TRBJ2-7; D is perhaps TRBD2 (5 bases). CDR3 size: 14 residues. Germline loops: CDR1 SNHLY, CDR2 FYNNEI. The V and J ends lost 6 bases and 0 bases respectively, with 12 bases between them. The CDR3 nucleotides are TGTGCCAGCAGGACACATGAGGGCTCCTACGAGCAGTACTTC. It translates to CASRTHEGSYEQYF.

V usage is TRBV10-3 and J usage is TRBJ2-5, with TRBD2 identical over 12 bases. V lost 0 bases and J lost 2; bases outside the gene matches: 1. The germline V gene encodes CDR1 ENHRY and CDR2 SYGVKD. The CDR3 totals 16 residues. CDR3 loop: CAISESLAGGQETQYF. CDR3 bases: TGTGCCATCAGTGAGTCGCTAGCGGGGGGGCAAGAGACCCAGTACTTC.

The chain carries TRBV14 and TRBJ2-7; D is perhaps TRBD1 (5 bases). V lost 4 bases and J lost 2, with 9 bases in between. Germline assignment: CDR1 SGHDN and CDR2 FVKESK. The CDR3 sequence is 13 residues long. Here the CDR3 reads CASSRAGPYEQYF. The DNA of the CDR3 is TGTGCCAGCAGCCGCGCAGGGCCCTACGAGCAGTACTTC.

The rearrangement uses TRBV6-5 and TRBJ1-3; 9 nucleotides align to TRBD1. CDR3 length: 15 residues. J gave up 3 bases and V 5 bases, and 5 bases lay outside the gene matches. The germline V gene has CDR1 MNHEY and CDR2 SVGAGI. CDR3 protein: CASSPGTGYGNTIYF. CDR3 coding DNA: TGTGCCAGCAGTCCTGGGACAGGGTATGGAAACACCATATATTTT.

This sequence joins TRBV5-1 and TRBJ2-3; TRBD2 aligns across 11 bases. Germline V CDR1 and CDR2: SGHRS, YFSETQ. CDR3 length equals 16 residues. The junction had 8 bases not matched to a gene; V was cut back by 4 bases and J by 4 bases. CDR3 sequence (DNA): TGCGCCAGCAGCGCACATAGCGGGGGGGCCGCAGATACGCAGTATTTT. Its protein is CASSAHSGGAADTQYF.

V and J are TRBV19 and TRBJ1-6; the match to TRBD1 covers 7 bases. The junction had 10 bases not matched to a gene; V was cut back by 5 bases and J by 9 bases. The germline CDR1 and CDR2 sequences are LNHDA and SQIVND (reference sequence). CDR3 length equals 15 residues. The CDR3 DNA follows: TGTGCCAGTAGTCGCCAGACAGGGACAATTTCACCCCTCCACTTT. This translates into CASSRQTGTISPLHF. Filled out from reference TRBV19 and TRBJ1-6, the complete variable domain reads DGGITQSPKYLFRKEGQNVTLSCEQNLNHDAMYWYRQDPGQGLRLIYYSQIVNDFQKGDIAEGYSVSREKKESFPLTVTSAQKNPTAFYLCASSRQTGTISPLHFGNGTRLTVT.

The V call is TRBV2, the J call TRBJ1-1, with a possible D match to TRBD1 (6 bases). This CDR3 has 16 residues. Germline V CDR1 and CDR2: SNHLY, FYNNEI. Trimming left V 5 bases short and J 6 bases short, with 22 bases between. The CDR3 here is CASSPPRQEGKPEAFF. As DNA, the CDR3 is TGTGCCAGCAGTCCACCCCGACAGGAAGGGAAACCTGAAGCTTTCTTT.

The chain couples TRBV2 to TRBJ1-2; 8 bases map to TRBD1. The V and J ends lost 5 bases and 5 bases, in that order; junction bases with no gene match: 1. The V gene's germline CDR1 is SNHLY and CDR2 FYNNEI. This CDR3 has 12 amino acids. In DNA form, the CDR3 reads TGTGCCAGCAGTTGGACAGGGTATGGCTACACCTTC. Amino acids: CASSWTGYGYTF.

CDR3 in amino acids: CASSLRGNQPQHF. The CDR3 DNA follows: TGCGCCAGCAGCTTGAGAGGGAATCAGCCCCAGCATTTT. The chain employs TRBV5-1 and TRBJ1-5; D uncertain. The germline V and J ends were trimmed by 1 base and 4 bases, with 6 bases remaining between them. Germline CDR1 is SGHRS and CDR2 is YFSETQ. The CDR3 loop spans 13 amino acids.

This rearrangement joins TRBV14 to TRBJ1-1; D possibly corresponds to TRBD1 (6 bases). CDR1 is SGHDN and CDR2 is FVKESK in the germline V gene. The CDR3 covers 12 residues. V was pared by 3 bases and J by 9 bases, with 11 bases between. CDR3 residues: CASSQLTGQAFF. CDR3 nucleotides: TGTGCCAGCAGCCAGTTAACAGGGCAAGCTTTCTTT.

This clone came up once. V and J are TRBV7-2 and TRBJ1-2; D not certain. The germline V gene encodes CDR1 SGHTA and CDR2 FQGNSA. This CDR3 region has 13 residues. V gave up 0 bases and J gave up 5 bases, with 7 bases separating them. The CDR3 DNA follows: TGTGCCAGCAGCTTAGCACCCCTATATGGCTACACCTTC. It encodes CASSLAPLYGYTF. Together with reference TRBV7-2 and TRBJ1-2, the CDR3 gives the full variable domain: GAGVSQSPSNKVTEKGKDVELRCDPISGHTALYWYRQSLGQGLEFLIYFQGNSAPDKSGLPSDRFSAERTGGSVSTLTIQRTQQEDSAVYLCASSLAPLYGYTFGSGTRLTVV.

The genes are TRBV28 and TRBJ2-1; 7 bases line up with TRBD2. J was trimmed by 2 bases and V by 1 base; bases with no gene match: 5. Germline CDR1 is MDHEN and CDR2 is SYDVKM. This CDR3 region has 16 residues. The CDR3 sequence: CASSLFAGTTYNEQFF. CDR3 in DNA: TGTGCCAGCAGTTTATTTGCGGGGACTACCTACAATGAGCAGTTCTTC.